The present TCR beta chain was sequenced within a study of human T cells and chemical hapten exposure. TCRdb re-called the RACE reads with MiXCR, one entry per CDR3 protein. The repertoire includes 380,000 or so distinct CDR3 sequences, around 5.5% of them detected once, and around 8.6% sits in the top ten. Per the germline V gene, CDR1 is SQVTM and CDR2 is ANQGSEA. Trimming cost V 4 bases and J 10 bases, with 14 bases left between them. This CDR3 is built from 12 residues. The time point was: pre-sensitization, week 0. Treatment specified: therapeutic diphenylcyclopropenone sensitization with weekly scalp DPC.

The sample in question was whole blood, obtained in connection with sensitization to the hapten diphenylcyclopropenone (DPC). The receptor was isolated from a woman aged 18 to 35 with alopecia areata. Some clones in this sample may be carry-over from other donors' samples. The genes are TRBV29-1 and TRBJ2-4, with D maybe TRBD2 (5 bases). The CDR3: CSVAPDPGIQYF. The CDR3 DNA follows: TGCAGCGTTGCTCCTGACCCGGGGATTCAGTACTTC.